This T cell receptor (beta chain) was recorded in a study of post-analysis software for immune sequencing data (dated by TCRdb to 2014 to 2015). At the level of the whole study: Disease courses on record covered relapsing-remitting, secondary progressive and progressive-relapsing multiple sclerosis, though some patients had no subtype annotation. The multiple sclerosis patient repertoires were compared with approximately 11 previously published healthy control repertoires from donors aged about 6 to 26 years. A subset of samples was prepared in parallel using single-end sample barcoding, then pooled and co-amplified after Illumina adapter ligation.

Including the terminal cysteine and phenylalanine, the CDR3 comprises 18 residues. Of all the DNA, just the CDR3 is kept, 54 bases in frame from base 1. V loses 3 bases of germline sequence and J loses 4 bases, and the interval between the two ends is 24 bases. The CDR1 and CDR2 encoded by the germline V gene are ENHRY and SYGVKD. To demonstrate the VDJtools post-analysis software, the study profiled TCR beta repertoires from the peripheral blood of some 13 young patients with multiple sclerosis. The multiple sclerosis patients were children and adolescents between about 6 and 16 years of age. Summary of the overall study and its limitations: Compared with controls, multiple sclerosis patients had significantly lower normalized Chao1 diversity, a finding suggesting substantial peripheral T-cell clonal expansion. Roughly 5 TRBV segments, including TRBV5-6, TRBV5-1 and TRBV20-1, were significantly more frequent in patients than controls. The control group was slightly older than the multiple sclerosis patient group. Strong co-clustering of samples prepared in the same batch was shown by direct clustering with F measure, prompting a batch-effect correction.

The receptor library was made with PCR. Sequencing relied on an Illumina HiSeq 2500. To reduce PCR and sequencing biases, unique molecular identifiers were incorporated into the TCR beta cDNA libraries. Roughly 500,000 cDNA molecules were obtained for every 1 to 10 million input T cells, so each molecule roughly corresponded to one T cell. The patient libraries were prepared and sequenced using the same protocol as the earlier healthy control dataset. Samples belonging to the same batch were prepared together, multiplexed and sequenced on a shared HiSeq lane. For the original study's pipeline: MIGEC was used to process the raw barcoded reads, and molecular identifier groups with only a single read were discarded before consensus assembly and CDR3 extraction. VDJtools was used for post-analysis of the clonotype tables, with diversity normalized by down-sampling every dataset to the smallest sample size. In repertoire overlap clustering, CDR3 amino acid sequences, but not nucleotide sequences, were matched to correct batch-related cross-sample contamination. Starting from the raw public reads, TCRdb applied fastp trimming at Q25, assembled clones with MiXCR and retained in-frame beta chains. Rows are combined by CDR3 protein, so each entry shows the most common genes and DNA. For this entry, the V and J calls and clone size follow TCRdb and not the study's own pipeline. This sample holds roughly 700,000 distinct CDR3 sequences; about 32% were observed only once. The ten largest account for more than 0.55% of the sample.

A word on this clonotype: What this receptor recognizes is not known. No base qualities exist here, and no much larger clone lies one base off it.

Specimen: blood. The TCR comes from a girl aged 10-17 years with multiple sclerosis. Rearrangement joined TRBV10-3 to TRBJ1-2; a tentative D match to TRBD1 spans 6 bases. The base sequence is TGTGCCATCAGTGATTACGGACAGAACAAATTACACCGCTATGGCTACACCTTC. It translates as CAISDYGQNKLHRYGYTF.